These 17 T cell receptor beta chains were sequenced from one sample in a study of cytomegalovirus exposure and HLA in healthy donors. PCR involved 60 Vbeta and 13 Jbeta primers. Generated by immunoSEQ multiplex PCR, the TCRdb table keeps only in-frame clones and is missing some. The table lists 140,000 or so clones, around 65% of them singletons. Sequences were obtained from PBMCs. The origin of the receptors is a male donor in good health and CMV-seronegative.

The chain recombines TRBV27 with TRBJ2-1, with TRBD2 as a possible D gene (5 bases). The CDR3 sequence is 16 residues long. The V end was cut by 0 bases, the J end by 0 bases, with 9 bases between. The germline V gene has CDR1 MNHEY and CDR2 SMNVEV (reference sequence). The CDR3 spells CASSLSAGPSYNEQFF. The CDR3 DNA follows: TGTGCCAGCAGTTTATCTGCGGGCCCCTCCTACAATGAGCAGTTCTTC.

The sample holds a few counts of this clone. The chain uses TRBV15 and TRBJ2-7; 7 bases match TRBD1. There are 12 residues in the CDR3. Germline CDR1 reads LNHNV; CDR2 reads YYDKDF (reference sequence). The trim removed 4 bases at V and 4 bases at J, leaving 1 base unmatched. The CDR3 is CATSTQGYEQYF. The DNA for the CDR3 is TGTGCCACCAGCACACAGGGGTACGAGCAGTACTTC.

J is TRBJ2-7 and V is TRBV29-1; 14 nucleotides agree with TRBD2. With 7 bases clipped from V and 5 bases from J, the junction kept 7 bases outside the gene matches. The V gene's germline CDR1 is SQVTM and CDR2 ANQGSEA. CDR3 length equals 14 residues. CDR3 amino acids: CSAWTSGGRDEQYF. The CDR3 DNA follows: TGCAGCGCGTGGACTAGCGGGGGGAGGGACGAGCAGTACTTC.

There are a few counts of this clone. V and J are TRBV7-2 and TRBJ1-6, with a weak D call TRBD1 (6 bases). Germline V CDR1 and CDR2: SGHTA, FQGNSA. The CDR3 covers 14 residues. Trimming stripped 4 bases from V and 10 bases from J, with 14 bases between. Here the CDR3 reads CASSSTGTKSPLHF. CDR3 nucleotides: TGTGCCAGCAGCTCGACAGGTACCAAATCACCCCTCCACTTT.

The rearrangement joins TRBV5-6 to TRBJ1-2; D is perhaps TRBD1 (5 bases). Germline assignment: CDR1 SGHDT and CDR2 YYEEEE. V lost 2 bases and J lost 7, with 9 bases in between. The CDR3 has 12 amino acids. The CDR3 bases are TGTGCCAGCAGCTTTGACAGATCTGGCTACACCTTC. Protein sequence: CASSFDRSGYTF.

J is TRBJ1-4 and V is TRBV6-6, with 8 bases that match TRBD1. V dropped 6 bases and J dropped 7; count of bases not matched to a gene: 1. Looked up from germline, CDR1 is MNHNY and CDR2 is SVGAGI (reference sequence). The CDR3 has 12 amino acids. The CDR3 DNA reads as TGTGCCAGCAGCAGGGGGCTTGAAAAACTGTTTTTT. Amino acid sequence: CASSRGLEKLFF.

The table lists this clone with a few counts. The V and J genes are TRBV5-5 and TRBJ1-1, with D possibly matching TRBD1 (5 bases). Germline CDR1 is SGHKS and CDR2 is YYEKEE (reference sequence). V lost 4 bases and J lost 8, with 21 bases in between. This CDR3 region has 15 residues. CDR3 coding DNA: TGTGCCAGCAGCGCGTCACCAATGGAGGGGAGAGAAGCTTTCTTT. Amino acids: CASSASPMEGREAFF. Full variable domain (outside the CDR3, taken from reference TRBV5-5 and TRBJ1-1): DAGVTQSPTHLIKTRGQQVTLRCSPISGHKSVSWYQQVLGQGPQFIFQYYEKEERGRGNFPDRFSARQFPNYSSELNVNALLLGDSALYLCASSASPMEGREAFFGQGTRLTVV.

The chain links TRBV5-1 to TRBJ2-6, with 7 bases that match TRBD1. Germline values: CDR1 SGHRS, CDR2 YFSETQ. CDR3 length: 19 residues. The ends lost 0 bases at V and 0 bases at J; junction bases unmatched: 9. CDR3: CASSLGFGTVNSGANVLTF. For the CDR3, the DNA is TGCGCCAGCAGCTTGGGGTTTGGGACAGTAAACTCTGGGGCCAACGTCCTGACTTTC.

This clone was detected only a few times. The V call is TRBV7-8, the J call TRBJ2-7; no clear D gene. Germline assignment: CDR1 SGHVS and CDR2 FQNEAQ. V lost 4 bases to trimming and J lost 3 bases, with 10 bases between them. There are 13 residues in the CDR3. CDR3 coding DNA: TGTGCCAGCAGCTATAGACACAACTACGAGCAGTACTTC. This sequence encodes CASSYRHNYEQYF. Combining the CDR3 with reference TRBV7-8 and TRBJ2-7 gives the whole variable domain GAGVSQSPRYKVAKRGQDVALRCDPISGHVSLFWYQQALGQGPEFLTYFQNEAQLDKSGLPSDRFFAERPEGSVSTLKIQRTQQEDSAVYLCASSYRHNYEQYFGPGTRLTVT.

This clone came up a few times. The chain employs TRBV27 and TRBJ2-2, with 9 nucleotides matching TRBD1. Germline V CDR1 and CDR2: MNHEY, SMNVEV (reference sequence). The trim removed 6 bases at V and 5 bases at J, leaving 10 bases unmatched. The CDR3 sequence is 16 residues long. The CDR3 spells CASSSTGGSITGELFF. In DNA form, the CDR3 reads TGTGCCAGCAGCTCGACAGGGGGTAGTATTACCGGGGAGCTGTTTTTT.

Here the CDR3 reads CASRPDRPETRETQYF. As DNA, the CDR3 is TGCGCCAGCAGACCGGACAGGCCCGAGACCCGAGAGACCCAGTACTTC. This chain joins TRBV5-1 and TRBJ2-5; TRBD1 aligns across 7 bases. Germline V lookup: CDR1 SGHRS, CDR2 YFSETQ. CDR3 length equals 16 residues. V was pared by 5 bases and J by 4 bases, with 14 bases of the junction left unmatched.

In this sample, this clone turned up a few times. CDR3 in DNA: TGTGCCAGCCGGGGCAGGGGGCATTACGAGCAGTACTTC. This gives the protein CASRGRGHYEQYF. V and J are TRBV21-1 and TRBJ2-7; the D call TRBD1 from the table was never checked on the DNA. TRBV21-1 represents a pseudogene. There are 13 residues in the CDR3.

This clone was found a few times. The chain recombines TRBV10-3 with TRBJ1-5; D not resolved. The CDR3 sequence is 15 residues long. The germline CDR1 and CDR2 sequences are ENHRY and SYGVKD. Trimming stripped 0 bases from V and 0 bases from J, with 6 bases between. CDR3 DNA: TGTGCCATCAGTGAGTCGTCAGATAGCAATCAGCCCCAGCATTTT. As protein: CAISESSDSNQPQHF.

CDR3 nucleotides: TGTGCCAGCCCTGCAAGCGGGGGGCCAAACTCCTACGAGCAGTACTTC. As protein: CASPASGGPNSYEQYF. The chain uses TRBV2 and TRBJ2-7; 9 bases fit TRBD2. The germline CDR1 and CDR2 sequences are SNHLY and FYNNEI. The CDR3 is 16 amino acids. J lost 0 bases, V lost 8 bases, and 11 bases had no gene match.

CDR3 bases: TGTGCCAGCAGCTTAGTGGCTAGCGGGGGGGGAGATACGCAGTATTTT. It specifies CASSLVASGGGDTQYF. The chain carries TRBV11-2 and TRBJ2-3; 12 bases fit TRBD2. Per germline, CDR1 SGHAT and CDR2 FQNNGV. V lost 1 base and J lost 5; bases outside the gene matches: 4. The CDR3 runs to 16 residues.

This chain links TRBV9 with TRBJ2-1, with 9 bases fitting TRBD1. This CDR3 is built from 14 residues. Germline CDR1 SGDLS, CDR2 YYNGEE. V shed 4 bases, J shed 8 bases, and the junction held 7 bases outside the gene matches. This CDR3 reads CASSPSGQGYEQFF. CDR3 DNA sequence: TGTGCCAGCAGCCCCTCGGGACAGGGTTATGAGCAGTTCTTC.

This clone was counted between two and nine times. The J gene is TRBJ2-2, the V gene TRBV7-9, with 12 bases lining up with TRBD2. V dropped 4 bases and J dropped 5; count of bases not matched to a gene: 8. Per the germline V gene, CDR1 is SEHNR and CDR2 is FQNEAQ (reference sequence). The CDR3 is 17 amino acids. For the CDR3, the DNA is TGTGCCAGCAGCTCTGGGACTAGCGGGTTTGTGACCGGGGAGCTGTTTTTT. Encoded protein: CASSSGTSGFVTGELFF. Filled out from reference TRBV7-9 and TRBJ2-2, the complete variable domain reads DTGVSQNPRHKITKRGQNVTFRCDPISEHNRLYWYRQTLGQGPEFLTYFQNEAQLEKSRLLSDRFSAERPKGSFSTLEIQRTEQGDSAMYLCASSSGTSGFVTGELFFGEGSRLTVL.